One sample yielded the 21 T cell receptor beta chains listed below, sequenced in a study of cytomegalovirus exposure and HLA in healthy donors. PCR primers comprised 60 Vbeta and 13 Jbeta primers. The protocol was immunoSEQ multiplex PCR, while the TCRdb copy is restricted to in-frame clones and leaves out a portion. The top ten hold around 1.9% of the sample, which has about 160,000 clones, around 84% seen once. Material for sequencing was PBMCs. The receptor source for this set is a man younger than 35 in good health and CMV-seronegative.

The genes are TRBV2 and TRBJ2-5; D might be TRBD2 (7 bases). The CDR3 spans 15 residues. Trimming left V 3 bases short and J 2 bases short, with 13 bases between. Germline loops: CDR1 SNHLY, CDR2 FYNNEI. The CDR3 here is CASSEGARGQETQYF. CDR3 bases: TGTGCCAGCAGTGAGGGGGCGCGGGGGCAAGAGACCCAGTACTTC. The entire variable domain, with the rest obtained from reference TRBV2 and TRBJ2-5, is as follows: EPEVTQTPSHQVTQMGQEVILRCVPISNHLYFYWYRQILGQKVEFLVSFYNNEISEKSEIFDDQFSVERPDGSNFTLKIRSTKLEDSAMYFCASSEGARGQETQYFGPGTRLLVL.

The V call is TRBV30, the J call TRBJ1-1, with TRBD1 matching 7 bases. V shed 4 bases, J shed 1 base, and the junction held 12 bases outside the gene matches. The CDR3 has 16 residues. Germline CDR1 is GTSNPN and CDR2 is SVGIG (reference sequence). CDR3 coding DNA: TGTGCCTGGAAAGGTAGCAGGGGGAAGGCGAACACTGAAGCTTTCTTT. Translated: CAWKGSRGKANTEAFF.

The chain couples TRBV28 to TRBJ2-3; D uncertain. V was pared by 5 bases and J by 3 bases, with 9 bases between. Germline V lookup: CDR1 MDHEN, CDR2 SYDVKM. The CDR3 sequence is 13 residues long. The CDR3 protein is CASSRVATDTQYF. CDR3 nucleotide sequence: TGTGCCAGCAGTCGGGTTGCTACAGATACGCAGTATTTT. Drawing the rest from reference TRBV28 and TRBJ2-3, the complete variable domain is DVKVTQSSRYLVKRTGEKVFLECVQDMDHENMFWYRQDPGLGLRLIYFSYDVKMKEKGDIPEGYSVSREKKERFSLILESASTNQTSMYLCASSRVATDTQYFGPGTRLTVL.

The CDR3 DNA reads TGTGCCAGCAAGGAGCAGAACCTAGATAATGAAAAACTGTTTTTT. It specifies CASKEQNLDNEKLFF. V is TRBV2 and J is TRBJ1-4, with no clear D. Deletions cut 7 bases from V and 4 bases from J, with 16 bases between. CDR3 size: 15 residues. The germline gives CDR1 SNHLY, CDR2 FYNNEI.

The rearrangement joins TRBV7-2 to TRBJ2-7; D possibly corresponds to TRBD2 (5 bases). CDR3 length: 14 amino acids. With 5 bases removed from V and 4 bases from J, the gap between germline ends came to 15 bases. Germline loops: CDR1 SGHTA, CDR2 FQGNSA. The CDR3 DNA follows: TGTGCCAGCAGCCGGGGAACTTCCCTGTACGAGCAGTACTTC. Translated, it gives CASSRGTSLYEQYF.

V and J are TRBV29-1 and TRBJ2-3; no definite D call. This CDR3 has 11 residues. Trimming shortened V by 5 bases and J by 3 bases, and 6 bases separated the two germline ends. Germline V gene data show CDR1 as SQVTM and CDR2 as ANQGSEA. As DNA, the CDR3 is TGCAGCGTTCAACTGACAGATACGCAGTATTTT. Amino acid sequence: CSVQLTDTQYF.

V gene TRBV4-2 combines with J gene TRBJ2-2; 9 nucleotides agree with TRBD2. Germline-derived CDR1 and CDR2 are LGHNA and YNFKEQ. V trimming: 0 bases; J trimming: 7 bases; junction bases outside the gene matches: 12. CDR3 length: 18 residues. The CDR3 is CASSQEGAWTSASGELFF. The CDR3 coding sequence is TGTGCCAGCAGCCAAGAGGGGGCCTGGACTAGCGCCAGCGGGGAGCTGTTTTTT.

The chain is built from TRBV28 and TRBJ1-1; TRBD1 agrees at 7 bases. J was trimmed by 4 bases and V by 6 bases; bases with no gene match: 2. The length of the CDR3 is 12 residues. Germline V gene lookup returns CDR1 MDHEN and CDR2 SYDVKM. The CDR3 here is CASRKGATEAFF. The CDR3 nucleotides are TGTGCCAGCAGAAAGGGGGCCACTGAAGCTTTCTTT.

The chain combines TRBV5-4 with TRBJ2-3, with D hard to call. The germline V and J ends were trimmed by 6 bases and 2 bases, with 13 bases remaining between them. This CDR3 is 14 amino acids long. In germline, CDR1 is SGHNT, CDR2 YYREEE (reference sequence). The CDR3 DNA is TGTGCCAGCACCGGTGACTCAATCACAGATACGCAGTATTTT. This gives the protein CASTGDSITDTQYF.

The chain employs TRBV7-2 and TRBJ2-3; 10 bases match TRBD2. Germline V gives CDR1 SGHTA, CDR2 FQGNSA. The CDR3 runs to 18 residues. The trim removed 7 bases at V and 8 bases at J, leaving 21 bases unmatched. CDR3 nucleotide sequence: TGTGCCAGCACCTCAAAATTGAGCGGGGGGGCCATTAGCGGTACGCAGTATTTT. This gives the protein CASTSKLSGGAISGTQYF.

CDR3 region: CASSQTRTAGGGTKNIQYF. Written as DNA, the CDR3 is TGCGCCAGCAGCCAAACCCGGACTGCGGGAGGCGGAACCAAAAACATTCAGTACTTC. The chain couples TRBV4-3 to TRBJ2-4; 8 bases line up with TRBD2. V shed 2 bases and J 2 bases; nucleotides not matched to a gene: 14. The CDR3 is made up of 19 amino acids. CDR1 LGHNA and CDR2 YSLEER come from the germline V gene.

There are a few counts of this clone. The chain uses TRBV2 and TRBJ2-5, with 13 nucleotides matching TRBD2. In germline, CDR1 is SNHLY, CDR2 FYNNEI. CDR3 length: 14 amino acids. The trim removed 7 bases at V and 6 bases at J, leaving 5 bases unmatched. The CDR3 sequence is CASTGTSGKKTQYF. CDR3 sequence (DNA): TGTGCCAGCACCGGGACTAGCGGGAAGAAGACCCAGTACTTC.

In DNA form, the CDR3 reads TGTGCCACCAGCAGAGGCGGGGAGGCTAATGAAAAACTGTTTTTT. Amino acids: CATSRGGEANEKLFF. The genes are TRBV15 and TRBJ1-4; no definite D call. The V gene lost 1 base and the J gene lost 3 bases, with 9 bases spanning the gap. The CDR3 runs to 15 residues. CDR1 and CDR2 from the germline V gene are LNHNV and YYDKDF (reference sequence). The full variable domain, rest sourced from reference TRBV15 and TRBJ1-4, is DAMVIQNPRYQVTQFGKPVTLSCSQTLNHNVMYWYQQKSSQAPKLLFHYYDKDFNNEADTPDNFQSRRPNTSFCFLDIRSPGLGDTAMYLCATSRGGEANEKLFFGSGTQLSVL.

The chain combines TRBV7-9 with TRBJ1-4; D unresolved. Germline assignment: CDR1 SEHNR and CDR2 FQNEAQ (reference sequence). The V end lost 5 bases, the J end lost 3 bases, and 13 bases lay between the germline ends. The CDR3 contains 15 residues. The CDR3 sequence is CASSPKESSNEKLFF. DNA for the CDR3: TGTGCCAGCAGCCCCAAGGAGTCTTCTAATGAAAAACTGTTTTTT.

On this clone: Compared with germline, one end of the junction differs, possibly owing to a read error. V and J are TRBV5-8 and TRBJ2-3; TRBD2 matches at 8 bases. Germline V CDR1 and CDR2: SGHTS, YDEGEE. The CDR3 consists of 12 residues. The chain's CDR3 is CASSLLADPEPF. In DNA form, the CDR3 reads TGTGCCAGCAGCTTACTAGCGGACCCCGAGCCTTTT.

The CDR3 spells CASSLNPGLAVDTQYF. The DNA for the CDR3 is TGCGCCAGCAGCTTAAACCCGGGACTAGCTGTAGATACGCAGTATTTT. The J gene is TRBJ2-3, the V gene TRBV5-1; 9 nucleotides line up with TRBD2. V was clipped by 2 bases and J by 5 bases; unmatched bases: 9. There are 16 residues in the CDR3. The germline V gene encodes CDR1 SGHRS and CDR2 YFSETQ.

In DNA, the CDR3 is TGTGCCACCTCATCGGAAAGGGGTGTATTTTATGGCTACACCTTC. Its translation is CATSSERGVFYGYTF. The J gene is TRBJ1-2, the V gene TRBV19; tentative D call: TRBD1 (5 bases). The germline gives CDR1 LNHDA, CDR2 SQIVND (reference sequence). Deletions cut 10 bases from V and 5 bases from J, with 23 bases between. The CDR3 is 15 amino acids. Combining the CDR3 with reference TRBV19 and TRBJ1-2 gives the whole variable domain DGGITQSPKYLFRKEGQNVTLSCEQNLNHDAMYWYRQDPGQGLRLIYYSQIVNDFQKGDIAEGYSVSREKKESFPLTVTSAQKNPTAFYLCATSSERGVFYGYTFGSGTRLTVV.

The CDR3 nucleotides read TGTGCCAGCAGTGAAATTGGACAGGATCTGCCCCAGCATTTT. Encoded protein: CASSEIGQDLPQHF. The V gene is TRBV6-1, the J gene TRBJ1-5, with 7 bases fitting TRBD1. Looked up from germline, CDR1 is MNHNS and CDR2 is SASEGT. This CDR3 has 14 residues. J lost 9 bases, V lost 2 bases, and 7 bases had no gene match.

The chain couples TRBV6-5 to TRBJ2-7; 10 bases line up with TRBD2. The CDR3 is made up of 15 amino acids. Losses at the gene ends were 5 bases for V and 2 bases for J; bases not matched to a gene: 6. Germline loops: CDR1 MNHEY, CDR2 SVGAGI. CDR3 DNA sequence: TGTGCCAGCAGTCGCTCGGGACTAGCGACCTACGAGCAGTACTTC. This sequence encodes CASSRSGLATYEQYF.

V and J are TRBV27 and TRBJ2-7, with 12 bases lining up with TRBD1. This CDR3 is 16 amino acids long. Germline V gene sequence: CDR1 MNHEY, CDR2 SMNVEV (reference sequence). With 8 bases clipped from V and 7 bases from J, the junction kept 15 bases outside the gene matches. This CDR3 is CASRHNRDRGPREQYF. CDR3 DNA: TGTGCCAGCCGTCACAACCGGGACAGGGGGCCGAGGGAGCAGTACTTC.

The rearrangement uses TRBV6-6 and TRBJ1-2, with TRBD1 matching 8 bases. Losses at the gene ends were 0 bases for V and 6 bases for J; bases not matched to a gene: 6. Germline-derived CDR1 and CDR2 are MNHNY and SVGAGI (reference sequence). This CDR3 is 15 amino acids long. The CDR3 loop reads CASSYSSGGYDGYTF. Written as DNA, the CDR3 is TGTGCCAGCAGTTACTCATCAGGGGGCTACGATGGCTACACCTTC.